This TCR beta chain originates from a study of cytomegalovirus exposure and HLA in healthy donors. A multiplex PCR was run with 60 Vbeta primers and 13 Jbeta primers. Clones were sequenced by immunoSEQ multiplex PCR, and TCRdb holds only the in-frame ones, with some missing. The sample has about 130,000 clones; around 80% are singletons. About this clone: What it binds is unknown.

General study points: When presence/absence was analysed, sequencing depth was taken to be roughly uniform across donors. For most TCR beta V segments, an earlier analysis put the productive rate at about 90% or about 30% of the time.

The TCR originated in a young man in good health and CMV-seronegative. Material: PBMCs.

The chain's CDR3 is CASSGQSNTNQPQHF. As DNA, the CDR3 is TGTGCCAGCAGTGGTCAGTCAAACACGAATCAGCCCCAGCATTTT. V usage is TRBV2 and J usage is TRBJ1-5; D gene ambiguous. V gave up 4 bases and J gave up 4 bases, with 14 bases separating them. The CDR3 has 15 residues. Per germline, CDR1 SNHLY and CDR2 FYNNEI.